Listed here are 17 T cell receptor beta chains from one sample, sequenced in a study of blood T cell repertoires in COVID-19. Method: immunoSEQ multiplex PCR; TCRdb's copy keeps in-frame clones and lacks some. Counted here are roughly 90,000 clones, around 83% occurring once; the ten biggest clones make up less than 2.5%. Sequencing input: peripheral blood. These TCRs come from a woman in her 70s with acute or convalescent COVID-19.

In its sample, this clone was seen a few times. J is TRBJ2-3 and V is TRBV3-1 (or the pseudogene TRBV3-2); weak D call: TRBD1 (6 bases). Per germline, CDR1 LGHDT and CDR2 YNNKEL (reference sequence). CDR3 length: 14 residues. Trimming left V 2 bases short and J 4 bases short, with 10 bases between. The CDR3 reads CASSQTQGADTQYF. In nucleotides, the CDR3 is TGTGCCAGCAGCCAAACACAGGGCGCAGATACGCAGTATTTT.

This clone came up once. CDR3 DNA sequence: TGTGCCAGTAGTATAGGGGACACTTATAATCAGCCCCAGCATTTT. Amino acids: CASSIGDTYNQPQHF. The chain has TRBV19 and TRBJ1-5, with D perhaps TRBD1 (6 bases). Trimming left V 1 base short and J 4 bases short, with 11 bases between. There are 15 residues in the CDR3. Germline CDR1 reads LNHDA; CDR2 reads SQIVND (reference sequence).

J is TRBJ2-2 and V is TRBV11-3; TRBD2 is a possible D gene (6 bases). CDR1 and CDR2 from the germline V gene are SGHNT and YENEEA. This CDR3 has 18 amino acids. The ends were cut back, 1 base at V and 0 bases at J, with 15 bases in the middle. CDR3 sequence reads: CASSLAWRAAANTGELFF. The CDR3 DNA follows: TGTGCCAGCAGCTTAGCTTGGAGGGCAGCAGCGAACACCGGGGAGCTGTTTTTT.

The chain recombines TRBV18 with TRBJ1-1; D is uncertain. Germline CDR1 and CDR2: KGHSH and LQKENI. CDR3 length equals 13 residues. Trimming stripped 3 bases from V and 0 bases from J, with 5 bases between. CDR3: CASSPRMNTEAFF. CDR3 in DNA: TGTGCCAGCTCACCCAGGATGAACACTGAAGCTTTCTTT.

This sequence joins TRBV6-1 and TRBJ2-1; 7 bases are shared with TRBD2. The junction had 4 bases not matched to a gene; V was cut back by 1 base and J by 7 bases. The CDR3 is 14 amino acids. CDR1 MNHNS and CDR2 SASEGT come from the germline V gene. The CDR3 here is CASSEGSSGNEQFF. DNA for the CDR3: TGTGCCAGCAGTGAAGGATCTAGCGGTAATGAGCAGTTCTTC.

The chain employs TRBV11-3 and TRBJ2-7; 10 nucleotides align to TRBD1. The germline gives CDR1 SGHNT, CDR2 YENEEA. The CDR3 has 16 amino acids. The V and J ends lost 7 bases and 1 base, in that order; junction bases with no gene match: 10. The CDR3 region has the DNA TGTGCCAGCAACTCCGAGGGACAGGGGACTTCCTACGAGCAGTACTTC. Amino acid sequence: CASNSEGQGTSYEQYF.

The chain has TRBV23-1 and TRBJ1-1; 7 positions match TRBD1. TRBV23-1 has ORF status, its function being uncertain. This CDR3 comprises 16 residues. The ends lost 4 bases at V and 1 base at J; junction bases unmatched: 9. The CDR3 DNA reads TGCGCCAGCAGTCGGAACAGGACAGGAGGGAACACTGAAGCTTTCTTT. Its protein is CASSRNRTGGNTEAFF.

The chain joins TRBV30 to TRBJ2-1; 10 nucleotides align to TRBD2. Germline V gives CDR1 GTSNPN, CDR2 SVGIG (reference sequence). CDR3 length: 14 amino acids. V shed 4 bases and J 1 base; nucleotides not matched to a gene: 1. This CDR3 reads CAWKLAGSYNEQFF. As DNA, the CDR3 is TGTGCCTGGAAACTAGCGGGATCCTACAATGAGCAGTTCTTC.

In the case of this clone: Mismatch with germline at one junction end may stem from a read error. The rearrangement uses TRBV7-7 and TRBJ2-5; 8 bases are shared with TRBD2. Germline values: CDR1 SSHAT, CDR2 FNYEAQ (reference sequence). The CDR3 has 15 residues. CDR3 nucleotides: TGTGCTAGCAGCTTATTAGCGGGGCTGGGGGAGACCCAGTACTTC. Protein sequence: CASSLLAGLGETQYF.

The chain is built from TRBV5-1 and TRBJ1-2, with D possibly being TRBD1 (6 bases). The V end was cut by 0 bases, the J end by 6 bases, with 18 bases between. This CDR3 is 16 amino acids long. From germline, CDR1 is SGHRS and CDR2 YFSETQ. The CDR3 here is CASSLDRQVSQHGYTF. CDR3 bases: TGCGCCAGCAGCTTGGATCGACAGGTTTCTCAGCATGGCTACACCTTC.

This chain joins TRBV10-3 and TRBJ2-1; 9 bases are shared with TRBD2. The CDR3 totals 16 residues. Losses at the gene ends were 6 bases for V and 7 bases for J; bases not matched to a gene: 13. Germline loops: CDR1 ENHRY, CDR2 SYGVKD. As DNA, the CDR3 is TGTGCCATCAGGGGCGGGGGGGCCCTATCTGGGAATGAGCAGTTCTTC. Encoded protein: CAIRGGGALSGNEQFF.

The J gene is TRBJ2-5, the V gene TRBV3-1 (or the pseudogene TRBV3-2), with D perhaps TRBD1 (6 bases). CDR3 length: 16 residues. Trimming left V 4 bases short and J 9 bases short, with 24 bases between. CDR1 and CDR2 (germline): LGHDT, YNNKEL (reference sequence). Here the CDR3 reads CASSPPLPGTRFAQYF. As DNA, the CDR3 is TGTGCCAGCAGCCCTCCATTACCGGGGACACGCTTTGCCCAGTACTTC.

V is TRBV5-6 and J is TRBJ2-2; 8 bases are shared with TRBD1. V trimming: 3 bases; J trimming: 1 base; junction bases outside the gene matches: 8. The CDR3 extends over 17 amino acids. Per the germline V gene, CDR1 is SGHDT and CDR2 is YYEEEE. In DNA form, the CDR3 reads TGTGCCAGCAGCTCGGTGGACAGGGCAATGAACACCGGGGAGCTGTTTTTT. Protein: CASSSVDRAMNTGELFF.

The rearrangement uses TRBV29-1 and TRBJ1-2, with D maybe TRBD1 (6 bases). Looked up from germline, CDR1 is SQVTM and CDR2 is ANQGSEA. The CDR3 has 14 residues. Trimming removed 4 bases from V and 6 bases from J, with 18 bases in between. The CDR3 protein is CSVGSGVDPHGYTF. CDR3 nucleotide sequence: TGCAGCGTTGGTTCAGGGGTTGACCCGCATGGCTACACCTTC.

The V and J genes are TRBV5-1 and TRBJ2-5; 7 positions match TRBD1. The V gene's germline CDR1 is SGHRS and CDR2 YFSETQ. The CDR3 is made up of 15 amino acids. The ends lost 4 bases at V and 2 bases at J; junction bases unmatched: 8. CDR3 nucleotides: TGCGCCAGCAGCCGGACAGGTCCGCTTCAAGAGACCCAGTACTTC. Its protein is CASSRTGPLQETQYF. Together with reference TRBV5-1 and TRBJ2-5, the CDR3 gives the full variable domain: KAGVTQTPRYLIKTRGQQVTLSCSPISGHRSVSWYQQTPGQGLQFLFEYFSETQRNKGNFPGRFSGRQFSNSRSEMNVSTLELGDSALYLCASSRTGPLQETQYFGPGTRLLVL.

This rearrangement joins TRBV28 to TRBJ2-5; 11 nucleotides agree with TRBD2. The CDR3 totals 15 residues. J gave up 2 bases and V 6 bases, and 5 bases lay outside the gene matches. CDR1 and CDR2 from the germline V gene are MDHEN and SYDVKM. The CDR3 region is CASSLLAGVQETQYF. The CDR3, as DNA: TGTGCCAGCAGCTTACTAGCGGGGGTTCAAGAGACCCAGTACTTC.

This sequence joins TRBV5-4 and TRBJ1-1; D is unresolved. Germline V gene data show CDR1 as SGHNT and CDR2 as YYREEE (reference sequence). Trimming shortened V by 0 bases and J by 1 base, and 4 bases separated the two germline ends. The CDR3 spans 13 residues. CDR3 protein: CASSLGRNTEAFF. CDR3 in DNA: TGTGCCAGCAGCTTGGGCAGGAACACTGAAGCTTTCTTT.